Presented here are 7 T cell receptor beta chains from one specimen sequenced in a study of blood T cells in healthy people across ages. The second PCR ran about 6 to 12 cycles with a sample-barcoded 5' primer and J-beta primers. MiXCR, applied by TCRdb to the 5' RACE reads, yields one record per CDR3 protein. The table has about 900,000 distinct CDR3 sequences, around 48% seen once. Sequencing was carried out using blood. These receptors were collected from a young man in good health.

The rearrangement joins TRBV27 to TRBJ2-3; possible D gene TRBD2, 6 bases. V gave up 2 bases and J gave up 3 bases, with 12 bases separating them. The CDR3 sequence is 15 residues long. Germline CDR1 is MNHEY and CDR2 is SMNVEV (reference sequence). The CDR3 DNA is TGTGCCAGCAGTTTAGGGGAGGTAGGGACAGATACGCAGTATTTT. Protein product: CASSLGEVGTDTQYF.

V and J are TRBV7-2 and TRBJ1-6, with D hard to call. Trimming took 3 bases from V and 9 from J, leaving 9 bases between them. The CDR3 runs 13 residues. Germline V gene lookup returns CDR1 SGHTA and CDR2 FQGNSA. The CDR3 region is CASSFPPGSPLHF. For the CDR3, the DNA is TGTGCCAGCAGCTTCCCACCAGGTTCACCCCTCCACTTT.

This chain joins TRBV6-2 or TRBV6-3 and TRBJ2-3, with 8 bases identical to TRBD2. The trim removed 2 bases at V and 0 bases at J, leaving 7 bases unmatched. The CDR3 totals 17 residues. From germline, CDR1 is MNHEY and CDR2 SVGEGT. CDR3 loop: CASSYRVAGTSTDTQYF. CDR3 coding DNA: TGTGCCAGCAGTTACAGGGTAGCGGGAACTAGCACAGATACGCAGTATTTT.

In regard to this clonotype: Mismatch with germline at one junction end may stem from a read error. The chain recombines TRBV4-1 with TRBJ2-1, with D possibly being TRBD1 (5 bases). Germline V lookup: CDR1 MGHRA, CDR2 YSYEKL. The CDR3 is made up of 15 amino acids. Here the CDR3 reads CASSQVLGLGNEQSF. CDR3 coding DNA: TGCGCCAGCAGCCAAGTGTTGGGGCTCGGCAATGAGCAGTCCTTC.

The rearrangement joins TRBV29-1 to TRBJ1-6, with a weak D call TRBD1 (5 bases). Germline values: CDR1 SQVTM, CDR2 ANQGSEA. This CDR3 has 12 amino acids. Trimming pared 0 bases from V and 14 bases from J, leaving 11 bases between. The CDR3 is CSVEDPLRALHF. The CDR3 DNA is TGCAGCGTTGAAGATCCTCTCAGGGCCCTCCACTTT.

For the CDR3, the DNA is TGTGCCAGCAGTGAACCCGGGAACTACAATGAGCAGTTCTTC. Translating gives CASSEPGNYNEQFF. The chain uses TRBV25-1 and TRBJ2-1; TRBD2 might be the D (5 bases). V was clipped by 2 bases and J by 3 bases, with 8 bases between them. The CDR3 covers 14 residues. The germline V gene has CDR1 MGHDK and CDR2 SYGVNS.

The chain joins TRBV20-1 to TRBJ1-2; 8 nucleotides agree with TRBD1. V shed 2 bases and J 3 bases; nucleotides not matched to a gene: 8. CDR1 is DFQATT, CDR2 SNEGSKA, per germline (reference sequence). The CDR3 sequence is 15 residues long. The chain's CDR3 is CSARNSNRGDYGYTF. The CDR3 nucleotides are TGCAGTGCTAGAAACTCCAACAGGGGGGACTATGGCTACACCTTC.